The clone carrying this T cell receptor beta chain has just one count. The sample belongs to a study of OX40 agonist ivuxolimab in advanced cancers. Sequencing was performed with immunoSEQ multiplex PCR; in TCRdb, only in-frame clones are kept and a portion is missing. This table holds approximately 45,000 clones, 90% to 95% found once. V gave up 1 base and J gave up 5 bases, with 5 bases separating them. This CDR3 spans 13 amino acids. CDR1 is SEHNR, CDR2 FQNEAQ, per germline (reference sequence). The chain links TRBV7-9 to TRBJ2-2; D unclear. This receptor was identified in an adult with an advanced solid tumor such as melanoma, head and neck, liver or kidney cancer. Material: CD4+ or CD8+ T cells sorted from blood, obtained in a trial of the OX40 agonist ivuxolimab. The CDR3 loop is CASSLGPTGELFF. CDR3 bases: TGTGCCAGCAGCTTAGGCCCTACCGGGGAGCTGTTTTTT.